This TCR beta chain emerged from a study of T cell repertoires in cytomegalovirus infection. Overall study: Indications came from public TCR beta signatures; they pointed to CMV infection and to a matching HLA type. Study-wide points: Cumulative frequency of public TCR beta families picked out carriers of CMV plus the relevant HLA. In two of eight donors, the top clonotype was HLA-C-restricted CMV-specific.

MiXCR, run by TCRdb on the reads, gives a single entry per CDR3 protein. The sample carries some 320,000 distinct CDR3 sequences, 9.5% recorded once. There are 11 residues in the CDR3. Per germline, CDR1 DFQATT and CDR2 SNEGSKA (reference sequence). V lost 5 bases, J lost 8 bases, and 9 bases lay in between. This clonotype has only a few counts. Its antigen is undetermined. The sample taken for sequencing was PBMCs. The rearrangement uses TRBV20-1 and TRBJ2-2; D call uncertain. The sequence was collected from a human donor in good health (CMV status not recorded). Some clones in this sample may be carry-over from other donors' samples. CDR3 sequence: CSASGPGELFF. CDR3 DNA sequence: TGCAGTGCTTCCGGCCCGGGGGAGCTGTTTTTT.